This T cell receptor (beta chain) stems from a study of spatial heterogeneity in lung cancer. Overall study: Detection consistently captured more beta-chain sequences than alpha-chain sequences.

CDR1 and CDR2 (germline): DFQATT, SNEGSKA (reference sequence). The CDR3 has 12 amino acids. Trimming cost V 4 bases and J 1 base, with 7 bases left between them. TCRdb analysed the 5' RACE reads with MiXCR anew, one entry per CDR3 protein. The data show under 15,000 distinct CDR3 sequences, 5.2% seen once. Time point reported: sample taken at primary tumor resection. Whole RNA, which was extracted from tumor, nontumor lung tissue or frozen PBMC, was sequenced without any cell sorting. This clonotype has a count of ten or more. The size of this beta chain means little, since it is a stray read in a library made for alpha chains.

The specimen comprised lung tumor tissue, sampled at surgery. The TCR originated in a human donor with early-stage non-small cell lung cancer. This chain links TRBV20-1 with TRBJ1-1, with D hard to call. CDR3 bases: TGCAGTGCTAATATACGGAACACTGAAGCTTTCTTT. As protein: CSANIRNTEAFF.